Listed below are T cell receptor beta chains from one sample, sequenced in a study of blood T cell repertoires in COVID-19. Some clones are missing from TCRdb's copy, which holds only in-frame ones; the method was immunoSEQ multiplex PCR. The sample shows 250,000 to 400,000 clones, 90% of them seen only once. Sequences were obtained from PBMCs or T cells enriched from blood (not recorded which). The receptors here all came from a man between 60 and 70 years old who had recovered from COVID-19. CDR3s include the opening cysteine and the closing phenylalanine or tryptophan. A D gene is named only where the DNA matches it firmly. Size is omitted from some rows. Given values are once, few, many or a class for expanded clones.

cdr3_length: 15; clone_size: .; j_call: TRBJ2-7; v_call: TRBV6-5; d_call: TRBD1; cdr3_nt: TGTGCCAGCAGTTACTCGAAGACAGGGGCCTACGAGCAGTACTTC; cdr3_aa: CASSYSKTGAYEQYF
cdr3_length: 18; clone_size: .; j_call: TRBJ2-1; v_call: TRBV18; d_call: TRBD2; cdr3_nt: TGTGCCAGCTCACAGACGAAGGGACTAGCGGGGTCCTTCAATGAGCAGTTCTTC; cdr3_aa: CASSQTKGLAGSFNEQFF
cdr3_length: 15; clone_size: .; j_call: TRBJ2-3; v_call: TRBV11-3; d_call: TRBD2; cdr3_nt: TGTGCCAGCAGCACCGTAGCGGGGAGCACAGATACGCAGTATTTT; cdr3_aa: CASSTVAGSTDTQYF
cdr3_length: 15; clone_size: once; j_call: TRBJ1-6; v_call: TRBV10-3; d_call: TRBD1; cdr3_nt: TGTGCCATCAGTGAGGAGCAGGGGGCAAATTCACCCCTCCACTTT; cdr3_aa: CAISEEQGANSPLHF
cdr3_length: 14; clone_size: once; j_call: TRBJ1-1; v_call: TRBV28; d_call: .; cdr3_nt: TGTGCCAGCAGTTTCTTAGGGGGATACACTGAAGCTTTCTTT; cdr3_aa: CASSFLGGYTEAFF
cdr3_length: 14; clone_size: .; j_call: TRBJ2-5; v_call: TRBV6-5; d_call: .; cdr3_nt: TGTGCCAGCAGTTACTCGCCAGTCCTCGAGACCCAGTACTTC; cdr3_aa: CASSYSPVLETQYF
cdr3_length: 17; clone_size: .; j_call: TRBJ1-5; v_call: TRBV12-5; d_call: .; cdr3_nt: TGTGCTAGTGGTTTGGTATACGTTTCGAGGAAATATCAGCCCCAGCATTTT; cdr3_aa: CASGLVYVSRKYQPQHF
cdr3_length: 13; clone_size: .; j_call: TRBJ2-1; v_call: TRBV12-3/TRBV12-4; d_call: TRBD1; cdr3_nt: TGTGCCAGCAGCGTAGACAGGGTTAATGAGCAGTTCTTC; cdr3_aa: CASSVDRVNEQFF
cdr3_length: 14; clone_size: .; j_call: TRBJ1-2; v_call: TRBV29-1; d_call: TRBD1; cdr3_nt: TGCAGCGTCTACCCGGACAGGGGGATTGATGGCTACACCTTC; cdr3_aa: CSVYPDRGIDGYTF
cdr3_length: 15; clone_size: .; j_call: TRBJ1-4; v_call: TRBV6-5; d_call: .; cdr3_nt: TGTGCCAGCAGTTTCGGAGGGACCGCTAATGAAAAACTGTTTTTT; cdr3_aa: CASSFGGTANEKLFF
cdr3_length: 13; clone_size: once; j_call: TRBJ2-5; v_call: TRBV11-1; d_call: TRBD2; cdr3_nt: TGTGCCAGCAGCTCGGGACTAGAAGAGACCCAGTACTTC; cdr3_aa: CASSSGLEETQYF
cdr3_length: 15; clone_size: .; j_call: TRBJ1-6; v_call: TRBV4-3; d_call: .; cdr3_nt: TGCGCCAGCAGCCCCACCGGGGGGGTATCTTCACCCCTCCACTTT; cdr3_aa: CASSPTGGVSSPLHF
cdr3_length: 16; clone_size: .; j_call: TRBJ2-1; v_call: TRBV4-2; d_call: .; cdr3_nt: TGTGCCAGCAGCGTCCGGGACTCCTACTCCTACAATGAGCAGTTCTTC; cdr3_aa: CASSVRDSYSYNEQFF
cdr3_length: 15; clone_size: .; j_call: TRBJ1-6; v_call: TRBV27; d_call: .; cdr3_nt: TGTGCCAGCAGTTTACAGACAGAGAATAATTCACCCCTCCACTTT; cdr3_aa: CASSLQTENNSPLHF
cdr3_length: 13; clone_size: .; j_call: TRBJ2-6; v_call: TRBV24-1; d_call: .; cdr3_nt: TGTGCCACCAGTGATTCAGGGGCCAACGTCCTGACTTTC; cdr3_aa: CATSDSGANVLTF
cdr3_length: 16; clone_size: .; j_call: TRBJ2-3; v_call: TRBV7-6; d_call: TRBD2; cdr3_nt: TGTGCCAGCAGCCAACGGACTAGCGTGGGCACAGATACGCAGTATTTT; cdr3_aa: CASSQRTSVGTDTQYF
cdr3_length: 15; clone_size: .; j_call: TRBJ1-4; v_call: TRBV7-9; d_call: .; cdr3_nt: TGTGCCAGCAGCTTAGTGGGCAGGATCAACGAAAAACTGTTTTTT; cdr3_aa: CASSLVGRINEKLFF
cdr3_length: 13; clone_size: .; j_call: TRBJ2-7; v_call: TRBV6-6; d_call: .; cdr3_nt: TGTGCCAGCTCCGAACTAAGTCTATACGAGCAGTACTTC; cdr3_aa: CASSELSLYEQYF
cdr3_length: 13; clone_size: .; j_call: TRBJ2-1; v_call: TRBV2; d_call: .; cdr3_nt: TGTGCCAGCAGTGACATAGCTTACCATGAGCAGTTCTTC; cdr3_aa: CASSDIAYHEQFF
cdr3_length: 12; clone_size: .; j_call: TRBJ2-1; v_call: TRBV30; d_call: TRBD1; cdr3_nt: TGTGCCTGGGGACAGGGTTACAATGAGCAGTTCTTC; cdr3_aa: CAWGQGYNEQFF
cdr3_length: 16; clone_size: .; j_call: TRBJ1-6; v_call: TRBV27; d_call: TRBD1; cdr3_nt: TGTGCCAGCAGTTTACGGGCGGGACAGGGGAAATCACCCCTCCACTTT; cdr3_aa: CASSLRAGQGKSPLHF
cdr3_length: 14; clone_size: .; j_call: TRBJ1-3; v_call: TRBV2; d_call: .; cdr3_nt: TGTGCCAGCAGTGAACCGAGTTCTGGAAACACCATATATTTT; cdr3_aa: CASSEPSSGNTIYF
cdr3_length: 17; clone_size: .; j_call: TRBJ2-3; v_call: TRBV4-1; d_call: .; cdr3_nt: TGCGCCAGCAGCCCCCGGGAGTTCGGAAAGGACACAGATACGCAGTATTTT; cdr3_aa: CASSPREFGKDTDTQYF
cdr3_length: 16; clone_size: few; j_call: TRBJ1-3; v_call: TRBV30; d_call: TRBD1; cdr3_nt: TGTGCCTGGAGTCCCCCGGCGGGACAGTTTAGAAACACCATATATTTT; cdr3_aa: CAWSPPAGQFRNTIYF
cdr3_length: 12; clone_size: .; j_call: TRBJ1-4; v_call: TRBV7-9; d_call: .; cdr3_nt: TGTGCCAGCAGCTTTTCCGATGAAAAACTGTTTTTT; cdr3_aa: CASSFSDEKLFF
cdr3_length: 14; clone_size: .; j_call: TRBJ1-2; v_call: TRBV5-1; d_call: .; cdr3_nt: TGCGCCAGCAGCGTGGGACACGGCACCTATGGCTACACCTTC; cdr3_aa: CASSVGHGTYGYTF
cdr3_length: 14; clone_size: .; j_call: TRBJ2-7; v_call: TRBV14; d_call: TRBD2; cdr3_nt: TGTGCCAGCAGCGGACTAGCGGAGTCCTACGAGCAGTACTTC; cdr3_aa: CASSGLAESYEQYF
cdr3_length: 17; clone_size: .; j_call: TRBJ1-2; v_call: TRBV5-1; d_call: TRBD1; cdr3_nt: TGCGCCAGCAGCTTGGGGACCGGGACAGCAATTAACTATGGCTACACCTTC; cdr3_aa: CASSLGTGTAINYGYTF
cdr3_length: 15; clone_size: .; j_call: TRBJ1-4; v_call: TRBV25-1; d_call: TRBD1; cdr3_nt: TGTGCCAGCAGTGAAATAGGACAGGGAGGCGAAAAACTGTTTTTT; cdr3_aa: CASSEIGQGGEKLFF
cdr3_length: 15; clone_size: .; j_call: TRBJ2-3; v_call: TRBV2; d_call: .; cdr3_nt: TGTGCCAGCAGTGACCAGGGATTTAGCACAGATACGCAGTATTTT; cdr3_aa: CASSDQGFSTDTQYF
cdr3_length: 13; clone_size: .; j_call: TRBJ2-1; v_call: TRBV12-3/TRBV12-4; d_call: .; cdr3_nt: TGTGCCAGCAGTCCGTACAGGTTTGCTGAGCAGTTCTTC; cdr3_aa: CASSPYRFAEQFF
cdr3_length: 13; clone_size: .; j_call: TRBJ2-7; v_call: TRBV5-1; d_call: TRBD2; cdr3_nt: TGCGCCAGCAGCTTGGCCGGGAGGGGGGCGGCGTACTTC; cdr3_aa: CASSLAGRGAAYF
cdr3_length: 16; clone_size: .; j_call: TRBJ2-3; v_call: TRBV4-1; d_call: TRBD2; cdr3_nt: TGCGCCAGCAGCCAAGGCCTAGCGGGGCCCACAGATACGCAGTATTTT; cdr3_aa: CASSQGLAGPTDTQYF
cdr3_length: 15; clone_size: .; j_call: TRBJ1-5; v_call: TRBV6-5; d_call: TRBD1; cdr3_nt: TGTGCCAGCAAGACCGCCAGGGGGAATAATCAGCCCCAGCATTTT; cdr3_aa: CASKTARGNNQPQHF
cdr3_length: 14; clone_size: .; j_call: TRBJ1-2; v_call: TRBV3-1/TRBV3-2; d_call: .; cdr3_nt: TGTGCCAGCAGCCAAAGCCCTACAGTCTATGGCTACACCTTC; cdr3_aa: CASSQSPTVYGYTF
cdr3_length: 13; clone_size: .; j_call: TRBJ1-1; v_call: TRBV5-1; d_call: TRBD1; cdr3_nt: TGCGCCAGCAGCATTGGACAGGGGACTGAAGCTTTCTTT; cdr3_aa: CASSIGQGTEAFF
cdr3_length: 15; clone_size: .; j_call: TRBJ2-2; v_call: TRBV2; d_call: TRBD1; cdr3_nt: TGTGCCAGCAGTGAATGGGGACAGGCCCCCGGGGAGCTGTTTTTT; cdr3_aa: CASSEWGQAPGELFF
cdr3_length: 12; clone_size: .; j_call: TRBJ2-7; v_call: TRBV27; d_call: TRBD1; cdr3_nt: TGTGCCAGCAGGCCCTACAGGGGCGAGCAGTACTTC; cdr3_aa: CASRPYRGEQYF
cdr3_length: 18; clone_size: once; j_call: TRBJ2-1; v_call: TRBV2; d_call: TRBD2; cdr3_nt: TGTGCCAGCCGAAGACTAGCGGGGGGCCCTAGCTCCTACAATGAGCAGTTCTTC; cdr3_aa: CASRRLAGGPSSYNEQFF
cdr3_length: 15; clone_size: .; j_call: TRBJ1-5; v_call: TRBV6-5; d_call: .; cdr3_nt: TGTGCCAGCAGAACTGGAGGAGACGGGTATCAGCCCCAGCATTTT; cdr3_aa: CASRTGGDGYQPQHF
cdr3_length: 17; clone_size: .; j_call: TRBJ2-3; v_call: TRBV4-3; d_call: TRBD2; cdr3_nt: TGCGCCAGCAGCACTCGTCATAGCGGGGGGCCGGGAGATACGCAGTATTTT; cdr3_aa: CASSTRHSGGPGDTQYF
cdr3_length: 14; clone_size: .; j_call: TRBJ2-1; v_call: TRBV24-1; d_call: .; cdr3_nt: TGTGCCACCAGTGTGGGGGGATCCTACAATGAGCAGTTCTTC; cdr3_aa: CATSVGGSYNEQFF
cdr3_length: 15; clone_size: once; j_call: TRBJ1-5; v_call: TRBV29-1; d_call: TRBD1; cdr3_nt: TGCAGCGTGAAGACAGGGGTCACTGACAATCAGCCCCAGCATTTT; cdr3_aa: CSVKTGVTDNQPQHF
cdr3_length: 13; clone_size: .; j_call: TRBJ1-1; v_call: TRBV5-1; d_call: .; cdr3_nt: TGCGCCAGCAGCTTACAGGGAGACACTGAAGCTTTCTTT; cdr3_aa: CASSLQGDTEAFF
cdr3_length: 16; clone_size: .; j_call: TRBJ2-7; v_call: TRBV10-3; d_call: TRBD1; cdr3_nt: TGTGCCATCAGCGACCTCAACCGGGACAGGGCTCGAGAGCAGTACTTC; cdr3_aa: CAISDLNRDRAREQYF
cdr3_length: 15; clone_size: .; j_call: TRBJ2-5; v_call: TRBV9; d_call: TRBD2; cdr3_nt: TGTGCCAGCAGCGCTACCGGGAGGACGGGGGAGACCCAGTACTTC; cdr3_aa: CASSATGRTGETQYF
cdr3_length: 14; clone_size: .; j_call: TRBJ1-2; v_call: TRBV7-2; d_call: TRBD1; cdr3_nt: TGTGCCAGCAGCACCCGGGACAGGGGCGGGGGCTACACCTTC; cdr3_aa: CASSTRDRGGGYTF
cdr3_length: 12; clone_size: .; j_call: TRBJ1-1; v_call: TRBV18; d_call: .; cdr3_nt: TGTGCCAGCTCACCATCGCGGTCTGAAGCTTTCTTT; cdr3_aa: CASSPSRSEAFF
cdr3_length: 16; clone_size: .; j_call: TRBJ2-2; v_call: TRBV27; d_call: TRBD2; cdr3_nt: TGTGCCAGCAGTTTTTCGGGGGGGCCGGTTACCGGGGAGCTGTTTTTT; cdr3_aa: CASSFSGGPVTGELFF
cdr3_length: 15; clone_size: .; j_call: TRBJ1-2; v_call: TRBV10-3; d_call: .; cdr3_nt: TGTGCCATCAGTGAATACGGACAGACTAACTATGGCTACACCTTC; cdr3_aa: CAISEYGQTNYGYTF
cdr3_length: 15; clone_size: .; j_call: TRBJ1-1; v_call: TRBV25-1; d_call: .; cdr3_nt: TGTGCCAGCAGTGCCCCGGCCGACTGGACAGCTGAAGCTTTCTTT; cdr3_aa: CASSAPADWTAEAFF
cdr3_length: 11; clone_size: once; j_call: TRBJ2-1; v_call: TRBV3-1/TRBV3-2; d_call: .; cdr3_nt: TGTGCCAGCAGCAACTACGGTGAGCAGTTCTTC; cdr3_aa: CASSNYGEQFF
cdr3_length: 16; clone_size: .; j_call: TRBJ2-7; v_call: TRBV11-1; d_call: TRBD2; cdr3_nt: TGTGCCAGCAGCGCTCGGGGTAGCGGGAGGTCATACGAGCAGTACTTC; cdr3_aa: CASSARGSGRSYEQYF
cdr3_length: 14; clone_size: .; j_call: TRBJ2-7; v_call: TRBV3-1/TRBV3-2; d_call: TRBD1; cdr3_nt: TGTGCCAGCAGGCCCGGGACAGCGGTATACGAGCAGTACTTC; cdr3_aa: CASRPGTAVYEQYF
cdr3_length: 17; clone_size: .; j_call: TRBJ2-2; v_call: TRBV4-2; d_call: TRBD2; cdr3_nt: TGTGCCAGCAGCCAAGTCGGAAGCGGGGGCCTGCCCGGGGAGCTGTTTTTT; cdr3_aa: CASSQVGSGGLPGELFF
cdr3_length: 13; clone_size: .; j_call: TRBJ2-3; v_call: TRBV5-6; d_call: .; cdr3_nt: TGTGCCAGCAGCGGAGACGCCACAGATACGCAGTATTTT; cdr3_aa: CASSGDATDTQYF
cdr3_length: 13; clone_size: .; j_call: TRBJ1-2; v_call: TRBV6-5; d_call: .; cdr3_nt: TGTGCCAGCAAAGCCACAGGGAGCTATGGCTACACCTTC; cdr3_aa: CASKATGSYGYTF
cdr3_length: 15; clone_size: .; j_call: TRBJ1-4; v_call: TRBV18; d_call: TRBD1; cdr3_nt: TGTGCCAGCTCACCAGGACAGGGCCCTAATGAAAAACTGTTTTTT; cdr3_aa: CASSPGQGPNEKLFF
cdr3_length: 13; clone_size: .; j_call: TRBJ2-7; v_call: TRBV5-1; d_call: TRBD2; cdr3_nt: TGCGCCAGCAGCTCCGGGGGGGGAAGCGAGCAGTACTTC; cdr3_aa: CASSSGGGSEQYF